Presented here are 9 T cell receptor beta chains from one specimen sequenced in a study of identifying expanded T cells in peripheral blood. Only in-frame clones appear in the TCRdb table, and some are missing; sequencing was by immunoSEQ multiplex PCR. The table includes some 78,000 clones, 88% detected once. What was sequenced was blood. These receptor sequences come from a person between 18 and 75 years old in good health.

The chain uses TRBV5-4 and TRBJ1-5; no clear D gene. The CDR3 is 12 amino acids. CDR1 is SGHNT and CDR2 is YYREEE in the germline V gene (reference sequence). The V end lost 1 base, the J end lost 5 bases, and 4 bases lay between the germline ends. Here the CDR3 DNA reads TGTGCCAGCAGCTTGAACGATCAGCCCCAGCATTTT. Its translation is CASSLNDQPQHF.

The CDR3 reads CASSWGHGETQYF. The CDR3 coding sequence is TGCGCCAGCAGCTGGGGACATGGAGAGACCCAGTACTTC. The chain uses TRBV5-1 and TRBJ2-5; D is possibly TRBD1 (6 bases). V lost 3 bases, J lost 4 bases, and 10 bases lay in between. In germline, CDR1 is SGHRS, CDR2 YFSETQ. The CDR3 has 13 residues.

The rearrangement links TRBV7-2 to TRBJ2-1; D uncertain. This CDR3 spans 15 amino acids. Germline loops: CDR1 SGHTA, CDR2 FQGNSA. Trimming removed 1 base from V and 1 base from J, with 8 bases in between. As DNA, the CDR3 is TGTGCCAGCAGCTTAGAGGTTAGTTCCTACAATGAGCAGTTCTTC. As protein: CASSLEVSSYNEQFF.

Only one count was recorded for this clone. The chain joins TRBV19 to TRBJ2-1; D gene uncertain. CDR3 size: 14 residues. CDR1 is LNHDA and CDR2 is SQIVND in the germline V gene (reference sequence). The germline V and J ends were trimmed by 1 base and 8 bases, with 12 bases remaining between them. The CDR3 DNA sequence: TGTGCCAGTAGTATAGTACTGGGATGGTATGAGCAGTTCTTC. As protein: CASSIVLGWYEQFF.

The chain is built from TRBV12-5 and TRBJ2-7, with D possibly being TRBD1 (6 bases). The V gene lost 7 bases and the J gene lost 0 bases, with 13 bases spanning the gap. The CDR3 spans 14 residues. CDR1 and CDR2 from the germline V gene are LGHNT and FRNRAP. This CDR3 is CASAPQGPSYEQYF. CDR3 DNA sequence: TGTGCTAGTGCCCCACAGGGACCCTCCTACGAGCAGTACTTC.

This clone was observed a single time. The V gene is TRBV5-1, the J gene TRBJ2-7, with D possibly matching TRBD2 (5 bases). This CDR3 has 14 amino acids. Trimming left V 4 bases short and J 6 bases short, with 17 bases between. Germline CDR1 SGHRS, CDR2 YFSETQ. For the CDR3, the DNA is TGCGCCAGCAGCGTGGAGCCCTCTCGGGGCGAGCAGTACTTC. As protein: CASSVEPSRGEQYF.

The genes are TRBV7-7 and TRBJ2-5; D is unresolved. The CDR3 contains 13 residues. In germline, CDR1 is SSHAT, CDR2 FNYEAQ (reference sequence). Trimming took off 5 bases at V and 4 bases at J, with 11 bases between the two ends. The CDR3 coding sequence is TGTGCCAGCAGCCCACGTAGGTCAGAGACCCAGTACTTC. Translating it yields CASSPRRSETQYF.

The gene calls are TRBV18 and TRBJ2-5; either TRBD1 or TRBD2 may fit D (5 bases each). Trimming stripped 6 bases from V and 4 bases from J, with 12 bases between. The germline gives CDR1 KGHSH, CDR2 LQKENI. The CDR3 contains 13 residues. The DNA for the CDR3 is TGTGCCAGCTCCCCTGGGGGTACAGAGACCCAGTACTTC. Its protein is CASSPGGTETQYF.

The rearrangement joins TRBV5-1 to TRBJ1-3, with D tentatively TRBD1 (6 bases). The CDR3 spans 15 residues. Between the trimmed V and J ends, which lost 0 bases and 2 bases, there was a span of 9 bases. The germline V gene encodes CDR1 SGHRS and CDR2 YFSETQ. The CDR3 DNA follows: TGCGCCAGCAGCTTGGAGGGGGTAACTGGAAACACCATATATTTT. Translating gives CASSLEGVTGNTIYF.